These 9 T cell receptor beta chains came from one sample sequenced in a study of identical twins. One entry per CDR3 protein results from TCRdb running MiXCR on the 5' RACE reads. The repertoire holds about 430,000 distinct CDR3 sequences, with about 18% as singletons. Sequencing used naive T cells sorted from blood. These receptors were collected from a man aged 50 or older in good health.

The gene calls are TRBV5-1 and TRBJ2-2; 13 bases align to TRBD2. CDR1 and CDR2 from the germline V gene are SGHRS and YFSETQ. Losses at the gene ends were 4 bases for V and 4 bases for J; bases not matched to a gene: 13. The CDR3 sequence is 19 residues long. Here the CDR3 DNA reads TGCGCCAGCAGCGGAACCGGGACTAGCGGGATACGGGTCACCGGGGAGCTGTTTTTT. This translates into CASSGTGTSGIRVTGELFF.

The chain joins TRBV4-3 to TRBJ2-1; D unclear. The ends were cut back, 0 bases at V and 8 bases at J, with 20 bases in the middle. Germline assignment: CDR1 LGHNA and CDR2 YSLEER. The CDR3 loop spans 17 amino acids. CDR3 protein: CASSQDISGPGTDEQFF. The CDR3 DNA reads TGCGCCAGCAGCCAAGATATTTCCGGTCCAGGCACGGATGAGCAGTTCTTC.

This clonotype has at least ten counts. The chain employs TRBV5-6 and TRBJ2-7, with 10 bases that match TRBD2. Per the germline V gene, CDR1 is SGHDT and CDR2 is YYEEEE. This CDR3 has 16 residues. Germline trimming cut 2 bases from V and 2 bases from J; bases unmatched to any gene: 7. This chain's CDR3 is CASSLRLAGSAYEQYF. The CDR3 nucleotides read TGTGCCAGCAGCTTACGACTAGCGGGTAGCGCCTACGAGCAGTACTTC.

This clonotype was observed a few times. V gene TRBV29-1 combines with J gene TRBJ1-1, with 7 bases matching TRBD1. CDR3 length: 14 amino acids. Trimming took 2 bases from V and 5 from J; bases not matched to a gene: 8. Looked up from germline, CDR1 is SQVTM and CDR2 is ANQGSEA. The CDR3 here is CSVEPGGSITEAFF. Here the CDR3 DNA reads TGCAGCGTTGAACCAGGGGGTAGTATAACTGAAGCTTTCTTT.

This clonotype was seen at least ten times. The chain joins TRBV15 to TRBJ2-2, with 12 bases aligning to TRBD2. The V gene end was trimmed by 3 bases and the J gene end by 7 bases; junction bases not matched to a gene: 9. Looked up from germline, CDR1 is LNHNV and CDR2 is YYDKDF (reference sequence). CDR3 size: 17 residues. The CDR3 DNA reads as TGTGCCACCAGCAGCGAGCTAGCGGGGGGGCTCATCGGGGAGCTGTTTTTT. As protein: CATSSELAGGLIGELFF.

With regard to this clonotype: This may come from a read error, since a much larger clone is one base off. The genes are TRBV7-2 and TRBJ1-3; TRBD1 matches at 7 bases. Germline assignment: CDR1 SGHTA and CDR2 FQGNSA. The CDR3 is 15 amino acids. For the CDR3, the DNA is TGTGCCAGCAGCTGGGGACAGCACTCTGGAAACGCCATATATTTT. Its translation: CASSWGQHSGNAIYF.

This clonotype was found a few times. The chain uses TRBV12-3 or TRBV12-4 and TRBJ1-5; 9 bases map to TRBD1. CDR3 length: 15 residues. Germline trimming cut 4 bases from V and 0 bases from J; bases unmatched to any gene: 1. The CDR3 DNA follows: TGTGCCAGCAGTTCGGGACAGGGTAGCAATCAGCCCCAGCATTTT. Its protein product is CASSSGQGSNQPQHF.

The CDR3 nucleotides read TGCGCCAGCAGCTTGGATCCGACAGGGAATGGGGCCAACGTCCTGACTTTC. It codes for CASSLDPTGNGANVLTF. The V call is TRBV5-1, the J call TRBJ2-6, with TRBD1 identical over 7 bases. Germline CDR1 SGHRS, CDR2 YFSETQ. V trimming: 0 bases; J trimming: 3 bases; junction bases outside the gene matches: 6. The CDR3 loop spans 17 amino acids.

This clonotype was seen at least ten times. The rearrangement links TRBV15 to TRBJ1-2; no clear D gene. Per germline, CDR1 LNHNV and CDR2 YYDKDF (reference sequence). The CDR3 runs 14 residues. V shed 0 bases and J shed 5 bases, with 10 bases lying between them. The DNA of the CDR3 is TGTGCCACCAGCAGAGATTCTTACAGTTATGGCTACACCTTC. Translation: CATSRDSYSYGYTF.